The clone carrying this TCR beta chain showed up many times. Its antigen is currently unknown. The sample originates from a study of human T cells and chemical hapten exposure. Study background: Patients got weekly scalp diphenylcyclopropenone doses over the roughly 22-week study. Study-level results: After DPC sensitization, TCRs above 1 in 1000 frequency showed no change. Versus controls, expanded TCRs had significantly more large CDR3 similarity clusters.

TCRdb itself ran the RACE reads through MiXCR, one entry per CDR3 protein. The data hold approximately 89,000 distinct CDR3 sequences, with around 7% observed a single time. Stated time point: patch test 2, 6 weeks after DPC sensitization. Specified treatment: therapeutic diphenylcyclopropenone sensitization with weekly scalp DPC. Alopecia patients deemed DPC-suitable, aged 18 to 70, excluding pregnancy. CDR1 and CDR2 (germline): MNHEY, SVGAGI. The length of the CDR3 is 15 residues. V lost 0 bases to trimming and J lost 13 bases, with 21 bases between them. This specimen consisted of whole blood, obtained in connection with sensitization to the hapten diphenylcyclopropenone (DPC). The receptor comes from a woman in her twenties or thirties with alopecia areata. Some clones in this sample may be carry-over from other donors' samples. The J gene is TRBJ1-2, the V gene TRBV6-5; no reliable D call. CDR3 sequence: CASSYSSAPGPSITF. The CDR3 DNA reads TGTGCCAGCAGTTACTCGAGCGCACCAGGACCGTCAATCACCTTC.